What follows are 10 T cell receptor beta chains derived from one specimen sequenced in a study of blood T cells in healthy people across ages. PCR was performed a second time for about 7 to 11 cycles using a sample-barcoded 5' primer and a J-beta primer mix. TCRdb ran MiXCR on the 5' RACE reads and lists one entry per CDR3 protein. Counted here are approximately 1,700,000 distinct CDR3 sequences, 39% occurring once; the ten biggest clones make up 23%. The specimen was blood. These receptors originate from a human donor in good health.

This clonotype was seen repeatedly, ten times or more. The rearrangement joins TRBV29-1 to TRBJ2-7; D perhaps matches TRBD1 (6 bases). Germline V CDR1 and CDR2: SQVTM, ANQGSEA. The V and J ends lost 6 bases and 0 bases respectively, with 15 bases between them. The CDR3 extends over 14 amino acids. CDR3 sequence reads: CSVGLVDSSYEQYF. CDR3 sequence (DNA): TGCAGCGTAGGGTTGGTGGACAGCTCCTACGAGCAGTACTTC.

This clonotype was seen only a few times. The V gene is TRBV7-2, the J gene TRBJ2-3, with 8 bases fitting TRBD2. Germline V gene sequence: CDR1 SGHTA, CDR2 FQGNSA. V was clipped by 4 bases and J by 4 bases; unmatched bases: 16. This CDR3 has 18 residues. The CDR3 loop is CASSSLGGRGGDADTQYF. CDR3 bases: TGTGCCAGCAGCTCCCTCGGCGGACGGGGGGGCGACGCAGATACGCAGTATTTT.

In this sample, this clonotype turned up a few times. This chain joins TRBV7-8 and TRBJ2-5; D not resolved. The germline gives CDR1 SGHVS, CDR2 FQNEAQ. V shed 3 bases and J shed 7 bases, with 12 bases lying between them. The CDR3 is 13 residues long. The CDR3 DNA sequence: TGTGCCAGCAGCTTGGACGGAGAAGGGACCCAGTACTTC. Its translation is CASSLDGEGTQYF.

V is TRBV9 and J is TRBJ1-3; 8 bases fit TRBD1. The germline V gene encodes CDR1 SGDLS and CDR2 YYNGEE. Trimming cost V 3 bases and J 2 bases; bases outside gene matches: 1. This CDR3 is 14 amino acids long. CDR3 region: CASSGTGPGNTIYF. CDR3 in DNA: TGTGCCAGCAGCGGGACAGGGCCTGGAAACACCATATATTTT.

This clonotype showed up just once. This chain joins TRBV30 and TRBJ2-1; D remains ambiguous. Germline-derived CDR1 and CDR2 are GTSNPN and SVGIG (reference sequence). Trimming cost V 5 bases and J 5 bases, with 7 bases left between them. The CDR3 loop spans 11 amino acids. The CDR3 region is CAWGPNNEQFF. The CDR3 DNA follows: TGTGCCTGGGGTCCAAACAATGAGCAGTTCTTC.

Only a few counts were recorded for this clonotype. The chain has TRBV7-2 and TRBJ1-2, with D unclear. From germline, CDR1 is SGHTA and CDR2 FQGNSA. This CDR3 is 14 amino acids long. V was shortened by 5 bases and J by 4 bases, with 14 bases between the two germline ends. The CDR3, as DNA: TGTGCCAGCAGCCCCTCCGACGGTCTCTATGGCTACACCTTC. As protein: CASSPSDGLYGYTF.

DNA for the CDR3: TGTGCCAGCAGCTTAGGGCCGGGGGATCAGCCCCAGCATTTT. Translation gives CASSLGPGDQPQHF. The chain employs TRBV7-2 and TRBJ1-5; perhaps TRBD1 as D (5 bases). Germline-derived CDR1 and CDR2 are SGHTA and FQGNSA. The CDR3 is 14 amino acids. V gave up 1 base and J gave up 5 bases, with 9 bases separating them. The whole variable domain, filled in from reference TRBV7-2 and TRBJ1-5, reads GAGVSQSPSNKVTEKGKDVELRCDPISGHTALYWYRQSLGQGLEFLIYFQGNSAPDKSGLPSDRFSAERTGGSVSTLTIQRTQQEDSAVYLCASSLGPGDQPQHFGDGTRLSIL.

This chain links TRBV7-2 with TRBJ2-7; D remains ambiguous. Germline loops: CDR1 SGHTA, CDR2 FQGNSA. The V gene lost 2 bases and the J gene lost 0 bases, with 11 bases spanning the gap. This CDR3 region has 15 residues. The CDR3 DNA reads TGTGCCAGCAGCTTAAGAATCGTGGGCTCCTACGAGCAGTACTTC. Its protein is CASSLRIVGSYEQYF. Full variable domain (rest looked up from reference TRBV7-2 and TRBJ2-7): GAGVSQSPSNKVTEKGKDVELRCDPISGHTALYWYRQSLGQGLEFLIYFQGNSAPDKSGLPSDRFSAERTGGSVSTLTIQRTQQEDSAVYLCASSLRIVGSYEQYFGPGTRLTVT.

The chain couples TRBV20-1 to TRBJ2-3; either TRBD1 or TRBD2 may fit D (7 bases each). The CDR3 is made up of 16 amino acids. The V gene lost 5 bases and the J gene lost 1 base, with 19 bases spanning the gap. The germline CDR1 and CDR2 sequences are DFQATT and SNEGSKA (reference sequence). The CDR3 here is CSARPYRGGGTDTQYF. The DNA of the CDR3 is TGCAGTGCTCGACCGTACAGGGGAGGGGGCACAGATACGCAGTATTTT.

This clonotype was recorded many times. The chain carries TRBV29-1 and TRBJ2-1; D remains unclear. Germline V lookup: CDR1 SQVTM, CDR2 ANQGSEA. The CDR3 is 11 residues long. V lost 3 bases, J lost 9 bases, and 9 bases lay in between. The CDR3: CSVDPGLEQFF. The CDR3, as DNA: TGCAGCGTTGACCCCGGGCTTGAGCAGTTCTTC.